This T cell receptor (beta chain) appears in the sequencing data of a study of blood T cells in healthy people across ages. Next came a second PCR, run for about 7 to 11 cycles, which used a sample-barcoded 5' primer along with a J-beta primer mix. No fewer than 3 million CDR3-containing paired-end reads came from each sample. TCRdb ran MiXCR on the 5' RACE reads and lists one entry per CDR3 protein. The sample gives roughly 1,500,000 distinct CDR3 sequences, approximately 32% of which show up once; roughly 10% is in the top ten. This sequence originates from a young woman in good health. The specimen was blood.

The CDR3 sequence is CASGAASSGANVLTF. CDR3 in DNA: TGTGCCAGCGGGGCGGCGAGCTCTGGGGCCAACGTCCTGACTTTC. V is TRBV6-5 and J is TRBJ2-6; D perhaps matches TRBD1 (5 bases). Trimming removed 8 bases at V and 0 bases at J, with 11 bases between. Germline lookup yields CDR1 MNHEY and CDR2 SVGAGI. The CDR3 is 15 residues long.